Detailed here is one T cell receptor (beta chain). Per the original data handling: Researchers report that nucleated cell counts were estimated from reference gene primer amplification. Sequenced by immunoSEQ multiplex PCR; TCRdb stores in-frame clones only, minus some. The V and J calls and clone size come from that table; D and trimming were worked out from the DNA. The sample lists about 59,000 clones, 70% to 80% seen once, with 3% to 3.5% in the top ten. These data are taken from a study of blood T cell repertoires in COVID-19. Study summary: Collection of acute and convalescent COVID-19 samples took place in the United States, Italy and Spain. Sources were T cells, B-cell-depleted T cells, or PBMCs; the material itself was cDNA or gDNA.

After removal of 6 bases from V and 2 bases from J, the junction contained 7 bases not matched to a gene. Germline CDR1 MNHEY, CDR2 SMNVEV (reference sequence). CDR3 length: 15 amino acids. The sequence derives from a man in his 60s with acute or convalescent COVID-19. Sequencing used peripheral blood. V gene TRBV27 combines with J gene TRBJ2-1; 7 nucleotides match TRBD1. Written as DNA, the CDR3 is TGTGCCAGCAGCCACAGGGGAGTCGCCTACAATGAGCAGTTCTTC. This encodes CASSHRGVAYNEQFF.